A single sample gave rise to the 6 T cell receptor beta chains below, sequenced in a study of T cell repertoires in cytomegalovirus infection. Each CDR3 protein gets one entry after TCRdb re-called the reads with MiXCR. The sample lists about 500,000 distinct CDR3 sequences; 33% were seen once. These receptors' targets are unknown. The sample in question was cultured PBMCs, obtained from culture after CMV antigen stimulation. These receptors all come from a human donor in good health (CMV status not recorded). Some clones in this sample may be carry-over from other donors' samples.

This clonotype occurred many times. The chain is built from TRBV7-8 and TRBJ2-1; TRBD2 aligns across 7 bases. The CDR3 contains 19 residues. Germline V gene sequence: CDR1 SGHVS, CDR2 FQNEAQ. Trimming at V came to 7 bases and at J to 7 bases, leaving 25 bases not matched to a gene. The CDR3 sequence: CASTPTLPASGKGGNEQFF. The CDR3 DNA sequence: TGTGCCAGCACCCCAACCCTCCCGGCTAGCGGTAAAGGAGGGAATGAGCAGTTCTTC.

This clonotype was seen only a few times. The chain employs TRBV7-2 and TRBJ1-5; D unclear. The CDR3 has 14 amino acids. Germline CDR1 is SGHTA and CDR2 is FQGNSA. Trimming left V 1 base short and J 2 bases short, with 6 bases between. The CDR3 DNA follows: TGTGCCAGCAGCTTAGATGGGCGCAATCAGCCCCAGCATTTT. Translating gives CASSLDGRNQPQHF.

This clonotype was seen only a few times. The chain carries TRBV7-2 and TRBJ2-1, with 8 bases lining up with TRBD1. V was clipped by 2 bases and J by 0 bases; unmatched bases: 9. The V gene's germline CDR1 is SGHTA and CDR2 FQGNSA. This CDR3 is built from 18 residues. DNA of the CDR3: TGTGCCAGCAGCTTATCCTCCTCCGGGACAGGCTCCTACAATGAGCAGTTCTTC. Amino acids: CASSLSSSGTGSYNEQFF.

V is TRBV28 and J is TRBJ2-1, with 8 bases that match TRBD2. The CDR3 is 11 amino acids. Germline trimming cut 7 bases from V and 12 bases from J; bases unmatched to any gene: 5. Germline CDR1 and CDR2: MDHEN and SYDVKM. In DNA, the CDR3 is TGTGCCAGCATCTCCGGGGGGGGGCAGTTCTTC. Encoded protein: CASISGGGQFF.

The rearrangement joins TRBV2 to TRBJ1-4, with a weak D call TRBD1 (6 bases). The V gene's germline CDR1 is SNHLY and CDR2 FYNNEI. V lost 4 bases to trimming and J lost 7 bases, with 10 bases between them. This CDR3 region has 13 residues. The CDR3 spells CASSGGGIEKLFF. Written as DNA, the CDR3 is TGTGCCAGCAGTGGAGGGGGTATTGAAAAACTGTTTTTT.

This clonotype was detected only a few times. This chain links TRBV7-2 with TRBJ1-2, with D uncertain. Germline V gene lookup returns CDR1 SGHTA and CDR2 FQGNSA. Trimming left V 5 bases short and J 5 bases short, with 15 bases between. This CDR3 comprises 14 residues. In DNA form, the CDR3 reads TGTGCCAGCAGCCCCCTACAAGGGCCATATGGCTACACCTTC. Protein product: CASSPLQGPYGYTF.